The rows below give T cell receptor beta chains drawn from one sample of a study of PD-1 blockade in classical Hodgkin lymphoma. Clones were sequenced by immunoSEQ multiplex PCR, and TCRdb holds only the in-frame ones, with some missing. Of roughly 13,000 clones detected, more than 85% appear once; the ten largest clones hold approximately 10%. Sequences were derived from peripheral blood mononuclear cells (PBMCs), sampled at baseline. The receptors were sampled from a human donor with classical Hodgkin lymphoma. Both conserved end residues are part of each CDR3. Fields, in order: J gene, V gene, clone size, D gene, CDR3 protein, CDR3 DNA. The D gene is left open where the match is weak. Clone sizes are given selectively: once, few, many, or a class where the clone is expanded.

TRBJ2-7 | TRBV10-1 | . | . | CASSRPGTPYEQYF | TGCGCCAGCAGCCGCCCGGGGACCCCCTACGAGCAGTACTTC
TRBJ2-1 | TRBV2 | . | . | CASSPEGEQFF | TGTGCCAGCTCCCCCGAGGGTGAGCAGTTCTTC
TRBJ2-7 | TRBV6-4 | few | . | CASQRLEKGALPIEQYF | TGTGCCAGCCAGCGGCTTGAGAAAGGGGCCCTACCGATCGAGCAGTACTTC
TRBJ1-1 | TRBV21-1 | . | . | CASSKWSTEAFF | TGTGCCAGCAGCAAATGGAGCACTGAAGCTTTCTTT
TRBJ2-7 | TRBV7-3 | . | TRBD1 | CASSLDRGHEQYF | TGTGCCAGCAGCCTCGACAGGGGGCACGAGCAGTACTTC
TRBJ2-5 | TRBV19 | . | TRBD2 | CASTQGRDYGGETQYF | TGTGCCTCAACTCAAGGACGGGACTACGGGGGAGAGACCCAGTACTTC
TRBJ2-1 | TRBV5-4 | once | TRBD2 | CAYTGRGGINEQFF | TGTGCCTACACCGGGCGGGGGGGAATCAATGAGCAGTTCTTC
TRBJ2-2 | TRBV7-9 | . | . | CASTLVGARAGELFF | TGTGCCAGCACCCTCGTGGGGGCGCGCGCCGGGGAGCTGTTTTTT
TRBJ2-7 | TRBV5-1 | . | . | CASSLLGSYEQYF | TGCGCCAGCAGCTTGCTGGGATCCTACGAGCAGTACTTC
TRBJ2-3 | TRBV4-1 | . | . | CASSQGDSPSTDTQYF | TGCGCCAGCAGCCAAGGAGACAGCCCTAGCACAGATACGCAGTATTTT
TRBJ2-4 | TRBV7-8 | . | . | CASSLAYRTGNIQYF | TGTGCCAGCAGCTTAGCGTATAGGACTGGAAACATTCAGTACTTC
TRBJ2-5 | TRBV9 | . | . | CASSVVPESQYF | TGTGCCAGCAGCGTGGTACCGGAGAGCCAGTACTTC
TRBJ2-7 | TRBV5-1 | . | TRBD1 | CASSTGQVPYEQYF | TGCGCCAGCAGCACCGGACAGGTCCCCTACGAGCAGTACTTC
TRBJ2-2 | TRBV5-1 | . | . | CASSLGLTANTGELFF | TGCGCCAGCAGCTTGGGCCTAACAGCGAACACCGGGGAGCTGTTTTTT
TRBJ2-5 | TRBV6-5 | . | . | CASSYSTGYPTQYF | TGTGCCAGCAGTTACTCAACAGGGTATCCGACCCAGTACTTC
TRBJ2-5 | TRBV18 | once | . | CASSRGAGQETQYF | TGTGCCAGCTCACGTGGGGCAGGCCAAGAGACCCAGTACTTC
TRBJ2-2 | TRBV5-1 | . | TRBD1 | CASSLQGATGELFF | TGCGCCAGCAGCTTGCAGGGGGCGACCGGGGAGCTGTTTTTT
TRBJ1-4 | TRBV7-6 | once | . | CASSFRDGPNEKLFF | TGTGCCAGCAGCTTCCGGGACGGCCCTAATGAAAAACTGTTTTTT
TRBJ2-7 | TRBV25-1 | . | TRBD2 | CASRDSGGESYEQYF | TGTGCCAGCAGGGATAGCGGGGGGGAATCCTACGAGCAGTACTTC
TRBJ1-1 | TRBV5-1 | . | TRBD1 | CASSPGTGTTEAFF | TGCGCCAGCAGCCCCGGGACAGGTACCACTGAAGCTTTCTTT
TRBJ2-1 | TRBV7-6 | . | . | CASSLVPGLGNEQFF | TGTGCCAGCAGCTTAGTTCCGGGTTTAGGGAATGAGCAGTTCTTC
TRBJ2-7 | TRBV9 | . | . | CASSPQRGRGTEQYF | TGTGCCAGCAGCCCTCAGAGGGGAAGGGGAACCGAGCAGTACTTC
TRBJ1-4 | TRBV5-1 | once | TRBD1 | CASSLGTGGGEKLFF | TGCGCCAGCAGCTTGGGGACAGGGGGCGGTGAAAAACTGTTTTTT
TRBJ2-7 | TRBV6-6 | . | TRBD2 | CASRLGGNPYEQYF | TGTGCCAGCAGGCTCGGGGGGAACCCCTACGAGCAGTACTTC
TRBJ1-1 | TRBV6-5 | . | TRBD1 | CASRRGGLAFF | TGTGCCAGCAGACGAGGGGGCTTGGCTTTCTTT
TRBJ1-5 | TRBV6-6 | . | . | CASHIRGSNQPQHF | TGTGCCAGTCACATCCGGGGGAGCAATCAGCCCCAGCATTTT
TRBJ1-2 | TRBV7-2 | few | . | CASSSGLYGYTF | TGTGCCAGCAGCTCCGGACTGTATGGCTACACCTTC
TRBJ2-2 | TRBV5-1 | . | . | CASSLGRGSTGELFF | TGCGCCAGCAGCTTGGGGCGGGGCTCAACCGGGGAGCTGTTTTTT
TRBJ1-5 | TRBV27 | . | . | CASSPRQKHQPQHF | TGTGCCAGCAGCCCTAGACAGAAACATCAGCCCCAGCATTTT
TRBJ2-1 | TRBV5-1 | . | TRBD2 | CASSQSGDSYNEQFF | TGCGCCAGCAGTCAAAGCGGGGACTCCTACAATGAGCAGTTCTTC
TRBJ1-1 | TRBV5-1 | . | . | CASSLDWGRTEAFF | TGCGCCAGCAGCTTGGATTGGGGGCGAACTGAAGCTTTCTTT
TRBJ2-3 | TRBV5-1 | . | . | CASSPGTSSDTQYF | TGCGCCAGCAGCCCGGGGACCTCCTCAGATACGCAGTATTTT
TRBJ2-7 | TRBV5-1 | . | . | CASSLAGGGHSYEQYF | TGCGCCAGCAGCTTGGCCGGCGGGGGACACTCCTACGAGCAGTACTTC
TRBJ2-5 | TRBV4-2 | . | . | CASSQDAWSQETQYF | TGTGCCAGCAGCCAAGATGCCTGGTCACAAGAGACCCAGTACTTC
TRBJ1-4 | TRBV18 | . | . | CASSYLQGSTNEKLFF | TGTGCCAGCTCATACTTACAGGGATCAACTAATGAAAAACTGTTTTTT
TRBJ2-5 | TRBV4-2 | . | . | CASSQDLGVQETQYF | TGTGCCAGCAGCCAAGATCTAGGGGTCCAAGAGACCCAGTACTTC
TRBJ2-4 | TRBV9 | . | . | CASSAHLDSIQYF | TGTGCCAGCAGCGCACACCTGGACAGCATTCAGTACTTC
TRBJ2-2 | TRBV4-1 | . | TRBD1 | CASSQVDRESGELFF | TGCGCCAGCAGCCAAGTTGACAGGGAGTCCGGGGAGCTGTTTTTT
TRBJ2-2 | TRBV11-2 | . | . | CASSLAGGFTGELFF | TGTGCCAGCAGCTTAGCCGGGGGTTTCACCGGGGAGCTGTTTTTT
TRBJ2-3 | TRBV5-8 | . | TRBD1 | CASRDRRISTDTQYF | TGTGCCAGCAGGGACAGGAGGATTAGCACAGATACGCAGTATTTT
TRBJ1-5 | TRBV5-1 | . | . | CASSPGGTENQPQHF | TGCGCCAGCAGCCCCGGGGGGACCGAGAATCAGCCCCAGCATTTT
TRBJ1-5 | TRBV6-1 | . | . | CASSTTSNQPQHF | TGTGCCAGCAGCACCACGAGCAATCAGCCCCAGCATTTT
TRBJ2-5 | TRBV7-2 | once | . | CASSLERGETQYF | TGTGCCAGCAGCTTAGAACGGGGAGAGACCCAGTACTTC
TRBJ1-2 | TRBV11-1 | . | . | CASSLNTDNYGYTF | TGTGCCAGCAGCTTAAATACAGACAACTATGGCTACACCTTC
TRBJ1-2 | TRBV5-1 | . | . | CASSFGDALGGYTF | TGCGCCAGCAGCTTTGGGGACGCCCTTGGAGGCTACACCTTC
TRBJ1-4 | TRBV5-1 | . | . | CASSLVGGPSKLFF | TGCGCCAGCAGCTTGGTCGGGGGCCCCTCCAAACTGTTTTTT
TRBJ2-5 | TRBV28 | . | . | CASRKGVTGEQETQYF | TGTGCCAGCAGAAAAGGCGTAACGGGGGAGCAAGAGACCCAGTACTTC
TRBJ1-4 | TRBV5-1 | . | . | CASSIRATNEKLFF | TGCGCCAGCAGCATTCGTGCAACTAATGAAAAACTGTTTTTT
TRBJ2-3 | TRBV5-1 | once | . | CASSLDGYTDTQYF | TGCGCCAGCAGCTTGGATGGGTACACAGATACGCAGTATTTT
TRBJ2-5 | TRBV7-8 | . | TRBD2 | CASSLSLAGQETQYF | TGTGCCAGCAGCTTAAGTCTAGCGGGCCAAGAGACCCAGTACTTC
TRBJ1-2 | TRBV5-1 | . | . | CASSRIGGSYGYTF | TGCGCCAGCAGCCGGATCGGGGGATCCTATGGCTACACCTTC
TRBJ2-7 | TRBV7-6 | . | . | CASSLSAGSYEQYF | TGTGCCAGCAGCTTAAGCGCAGGGAGCTACGAGCAGTACTTC
TRBJ1-5 | TRBV2 | . | . | CASDEGSNQPQHF | TGTGCCAGCGACGAGGGTAGCAATCAGCCCCAGCATTTT